This T cell receptor (beta chain) was identified in a study of shared clonotypes between healthy human individuals. Sorted-subset replicate PCR reactions contained roughly 200 ng DNA, corresponding to some 28,000 T cell genomes. Sequenced by immunoSEQ multiplex PCR; TCRdb stores in-frame clones only, minus some. The table lists millions of clones, 95% of them singletons. CDR3 length equals 14 residues. From germline, CDR1 is LNHDA and CDR2 SQIVND (reference sequence). V lost 7 bases, J lost 1 base, and 8 bases lay in between. On this clone: Its target is not known.

Overall study findings and caveats: Clonotypes shared by all four donors outscored non-shared clonotypes in generation probability.

Researchers partitioned CD4+ cells into CD45RA+ naive and CD45RA-negative memory subsets. The V call is TRBV19, the J call TRBJ2-6; D not resolved. The receptor was derived from a man aged 18 to 30 in good health. Sequencing input: naive CD4+ T cells sorted from blood. Stated subset: CD45RA+ positively selected. The CDR3 bases are TGTGCCAGTACCCGTCCTTCTGGGGCCAACGTCCTGACTTTC. It encodes CASTRPSGANVLTF.